This T cell receptor beta chain is from a study of identical twins. Study results and limitations: Not following the same donors, the study drew its conclusions from cross-sectional statistical analysis. Zero-insertion analyses were open to partial confounding by invariant MAIT and iNKT cells. Twins shared out-of-frame alpha sequences with excess low generation probability.

As to this clonotype: The target antigen is unknown.

V lost 1 base to trimming and J lost 6 bases; unmatched junction nucleotides: 7. The CDR3 contains 16 residues. The V gene's germline CDR1 is SGHTA and CDR2 FQGTGA. TCRdb used MiXCR to reprocess the 5' RACE reads, holding one entry per CDR3 protein. Here the sample spans around 510,000 distinct CDR3 sequences, over 11% being singletons. These data were also filed under a second study, of yellow fever vaccine responses in identical twins.

The specimen sequenced was CD4+ T cells sorted from blood. This receptor was identified in a woman aged 18 to 35 in good health. The V and J genes are TRBV7-3 and TRBJ2-2, with 8 bases lining up with TRBD2. The CDR3 here is CASSLNPAGVSGELFF. DNA of the CDR3: TGTGCCAGCAGCTTAAATCCAGCGGGGGTATCCGGGGAGCTGTTTTTT. Looking up the rest from reference TRBV7-3 and TRBJ2-2 gives the full variable domain: GAGVSQTPSNKVTEKGKYVELRCDPISGHTALYWYRQSLGQGPEFLIYFQGTGAADDSGLPNDRFFAVRPEGSVSTLKIQRTERGDSAVYLCASSLNPAGVSGELFFGEGSRLTVL.